Following are 15 T cell receptor beta chains from one sample sequenced in a study of blood T cell repertoires in COVID-19. The method was immunoSEQ multiplex PCR; TCRdb's version includes in-frame clones alone and lacks a portion of them. The sample holds around 160,000 clones, approximately 91% seen once. Sequenced: peripheral blood. These receptors originate from a man aged 18 to 29 with acute or convalescent COVID-19.

This rearrangement joins TRBV21-1 to TRBJ2-2; no DNA check was done on the table's D call, TRBD2. TRBV21-1 is a pseudogene locus. This CDR3 contains 14 residues. The CDR3 here is CASSTRGVTGELFF. CDR3 sequence (DNA): TGTGCCAGCAGCACCCGGGGGGTCACCGGGGAGCTGTTTTTT.

J is TRBJ1-5 and V is TRBV30; 11 bases match TRBD1. Germline-derived CDR1 and CDR2 are GTSNPN and SVGIG (reference sequence). V lost 7 bases to trimming and J lost 2 bases; unmatched junction nucleotides: 1. The CDR3 length is 13 residues. The CDR3 region is CASGQGGNQPQHF. CDR3 nucleotides: TGTGCCTCGGGACAGGGGGGCAATCAGCCCCAGCATTTT.

The J gene is TRBJ1-2, the V gene TRBV9, with 9 bases lining up with TRBD1. Trimming cost V 0 bases and J 7 bases; bases outside gene matches: 4. The CDR3 has 14 residues. Germline V lookup: CDR1 SGDLS, CDR2 YYNGEE. DNA of the CDR3: TGTGCCAGCAGCGTAGGCACAGGGGGCGGTGGCTACACCTTC. Its translation: CASSVGTGGGGYTF. The full variable domain, rest sourced from reference TRBV9 and TRBJ1-2, is DSGVTQTPKHLITATGQRVTLRCSPRSGDLSVYWYQQSLDQGLQFLIQYYNGEERAKGNILERFSAQQFPDLHSELNLSSLELGDSALYFCASSVGTGGGGYTFGSGTRLTVV.

This clone came up a few times. The chain couples TRBV19 to TRBJ1-5; D is unresolved. The V end was cut by 4 bases, the J end by 0 bases, with 10 bases between. Germline V gives CDR1 LNHDA, CDR2 SQIVND (reference sequence). The CDR3 consists of 15 residues. As DNA, the CDR3 is TGTGCCAGTAGTACTGGAGGGCTTAGCAATCAGCCCCAGCATTTT. Its translation: CASSTGGLSNQPQHF.

The chain has TRBV19 and TRBJ2-7, with TRBD1 identical over 12 bases. Per germline, CDR1 LNHDA and CDR2 SQIVND (reference sequence). V trimming: 5 bases; J trimming: 1 base; junction bases outside the gene matches: 9. The CDR3 sequence is 17 residues long. The CDR3 DNA follows: TGTGCCAGTAGTCCTATTCCGGGACAGGGGGCATCCTACGAGCAGTACTTC. Its translation is CASSPIPGQGASYEQYF.

This chain joins TRBV5-1 and TRBJ1-2; the D is unclear. CDR1 and CDR2 from the germline V gene are SGHRS and YFSETQ. The CDR3 is made up of 12 amino acids. Between the trimmed V and J ends, which lost 4 bases and 0 bases, there was a span of 4 bases. CDR3 amino acids: CASSGANYGYTF. The CDR3 DNA is TGCGCCAGCAGCGGAGCTAACTATGGCTACACCTTC.

This rearrangement joins TRBV6-5 to TRBJ2-7; 7 bases line up with TRBD2. V lost 6 bases, J lost 4 bases, and 6 bases stayed unmatched. CDR1 and CDR2 (germline): MNHEY, SVGAGI. This CDR3 has 13 amino acids. CDR3 residues: CASRRDYLYEQYF. Here the CDR3 DNA reads TGTGCCAGCAGAAGGGACTACTTATACGAGCAGTACTTC.

The chain has TRBV24-1 and TRBJ2-3; the D gene is possibly TRBD1 (6 bases). V was clipped by 3 bases and J by 0 bases, with 15 bases between them. CDR1 and CDR2 (germline): KGHDR, SFDVKD. The CDR3 is 17 amino acids. The CDR3 bases are TGTGCCACCAGTGATCCTCTAGGAACAGGGAGCACAGATACGCAGTATTTT. Protein: CATSDPLGTGSTDTQYF.

This sequence joins TRBV9 and TRBJ2-5; tentatively, D is TRBD2 (6 bases). Trimming removed 4 bases at V and 5 bases at J, with 15 bases between. CDR1 and CDR2 from the germline V gene are SGDLS and YYNGEE. This CDR3 region has 14 residues. The CDR3 DNA reads as TGTGCCAGCAGCACAGTCGGGACTTCGGAGACCCAGTACTTC. Translated: CASSTVGTSETQYF.

The V and J genes are TRBV7-2 and TRBJ2-5, with TRBD1 as a possible D gene (5 bases). V shed 1 base and J shed 3 bases, with 12 bases lying between them. There are 15 residues in the CDR3. Per the germline V gene, CDR1 is SGHTA and CDR2 is FQGNSA. Here the CDR3 reads CASSLVTGREETQYF. As DNA, the CDR3 is TGTGCCAGCAGCTTAGTTACAGGACGGGAAGAGACCCAGTACTTC.

The sample holds one count of this clone. V and J are TRBV15 and TRBJ1-2; D gene ambiguous. Trimming took 5 bases from V and 2 from J, leaving 9 bases between them. The V gene's germline CDR1 is LNHNV and CDR2 YYDKDF (reference sequence). The CDR3 is 13 residues long. The CDR3 loop is CATSVGVNYGYTF. The DNA of the CDR3 is TGTGCCACCAGCGTGGGAGTGAACTATGGCTACACCTTC.

The chain links TRBV18 to TRBJ1-5, with D tentatively TRBD1 (5 bases). The V and J ends lost 2 bases and 6 bases respectively, with 14 bases between them. The CDR3 length is 15 residues. Germline V lookup: CDR1 KGHSH, CDR2 LQKENI. Here the CDR3 reads CASSPGGGEGQPQHF. The CDR3 DNA is TGTGCCAGCTCACCAGGTGGGGGGGAGGGTCAGCCCCAGCATTTT. The variable domain in full, with the rest retrieved from reference TRBV18 and TRBJ1-5, is NAGVMQNPRHLVRRRGQEARLRCSPMKGHSHVYWYRQLPEEGLKFMVYLQKENIIDESGMPKERFSAEFPKEGPSILRIQQVVRGDSAAYFCASSPGGGEGQPQHFGDGTRLSIL.

The CDR3 protein is CASSVSGTSGTDTQYF. CDR3 bases: TGTGCCAGCAGTGTCTCGGGGACTAGCGGGACTGATACGCAGTATTTT. The V call is TRBV6-4, the J call TRBJ2-3, with 13 bases lining up with TRBD2. The germline CDR1 and CDR2 sequences are MRHNA and SNTAGT. There are 16 residues in the CDR3. V gave up 4 bases and J gave up 6 bases; unmatched junction bases: 7.

The V call is TRBV19, the J call TRBJ1-4; weak D call: TRBD1 (5 bases). Per germline, CDR1 LNHDA and CDR2 SQIVND (reference sequence). The ends were cut back, 3 bases at V and 3 bases at J, with 11 bases in the middle. This CDR3 is 15 amino acids long. Here the CDR3 DNA reads TGTGCCAGTAGTATGCCAGACAGTGCTAATGAAAAACTGTTTTTT. Translating gives CASSMPDSANEKLFF.

The chain recombines TRBV19 with TRBJ2-7; possible D gene TRBD2, 5 bases. The CDR3 has 14 amino acids. Germline CDR1 is LNHDA and CDR2 is SQIVND (reference sequence). Between the trimmed V and J ends, which lost 6 bases and 6 bases, there was a span of 18 bases. CDR3 amino acids: CASRPGPGAGEQYF. CDR3 DNA: TGTGCCAGTAGACCCGGACCCGGTGCGGGCGAGCAGTACTTC.